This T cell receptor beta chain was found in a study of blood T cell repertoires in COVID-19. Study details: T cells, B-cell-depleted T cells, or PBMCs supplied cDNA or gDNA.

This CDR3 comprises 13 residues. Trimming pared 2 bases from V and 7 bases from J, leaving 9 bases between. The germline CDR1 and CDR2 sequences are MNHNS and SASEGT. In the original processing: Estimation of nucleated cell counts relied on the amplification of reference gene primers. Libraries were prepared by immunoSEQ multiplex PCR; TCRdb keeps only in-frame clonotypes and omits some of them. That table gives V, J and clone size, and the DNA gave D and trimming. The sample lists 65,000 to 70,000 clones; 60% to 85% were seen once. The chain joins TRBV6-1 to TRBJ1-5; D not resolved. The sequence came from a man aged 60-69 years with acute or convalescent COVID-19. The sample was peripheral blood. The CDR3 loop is CASSESPSQPQHF. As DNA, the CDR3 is TGTGCCAGCAGTGAATCTCCAAGCCAGCCCCAGCATTTT.